This TCR beta chain originates from a study of T cell clonality in common variable immunodeficiency. Notes on the study in general: CVID patient heterogeneity limited repertoire-clinical complication correlations. Common variable immunodeficiency TCR beta sequences reportedly had fewer deletions and N-nucleotide insertions.

Concerning this clone itself: No antigen is known for it. The read stops 3 residues short of the end of the CDR3; the missing end is completed from the germline J gene.

V dropped 3 bases and J dropped 9 bases, with 15 bases sitting between them. CDR3 size: 14 residues. Germline V gene lookup returns CDR1 SNHLY and CDR2 FYNNEI. Sequenced by immunoSEQ multiplex PCR; TCRdb stores in-frame clones only, minus some. Found here are tens of thousands of clones, no singletons; the ten largest cover approximately 1.3%. The material sequenced was peripheral blood mononuclear cells. The TCR originated in a person aged 18-70 years in good health. The V gene is TRBV2, the J gene TRBJ2-1; D might be TRBD1 (5 bases). CDR3 DNA (partial): TGTGCCAGCAGTGATCCTAGGGGTTTGCGTGAG. As protein: CASSDPRGLRE. The full-length CDR3 reads as CASSDPRGLREQFF.